This TCR beta chain emerged from a study of blood T cells in healthy people across ages. Study-wide findings and caveats: Long-lived donors had more naive CD4+ cells and higher diversity than aged donors.

Russia was home to the donors, healthy Caucasian individuals aged roughly 6 to 95. Extraction of total RNA produced a minimum of 6 micrograms from each sample. As for this clonotype: What it binds is unknown.

Germline values: CDR1 DFQATT, CDR2 SNEGSKA (reference sequence). The V end was cut by 5 bases, the J end by 4 bases, with 12 bases between. This CDR3 has 14 amino acids. Then a second PCR, running about 7 to 11 cycles, was carried out with a sample-barcoded 5' primer and a J-beta primer mix. TCRdb re-derived calls from the 5' RACE reads in MiXCR, one entry per CDR3 protein. The sample shows about a million distinct CDR3 sequences, around 54% of them seen only once. Source material: blood. The rearrangement joins TRBV20-1 to TRBJ2-6; no clear D. The sequence derives from a woman aged 55-69 years in good health. This CDR3 is CSAAPPIGANVLTF. DNA of the CDR3: TGCAGTGCTGCCCCACCCATCGGGGCCAACGTCCTGACTTTC.